The 9 T cell receptor beta chains presented below share a single source sample, sequenced in a study of blood T cell repertoires in COVID-19. Measured with immunoSEQ multiplex PCR; TCRdb has only the in-frame clones, and not every one. The sample includes 150,000 or so clones, roughly 90% of them seen just once. Sequenced sample: PBMCs or T cells enriched from blood (not recorded which). These receptors were taken from a woman aged 40 to 50 who had been exposed to COVID-19.

V gene TRBV9 combines with J gene TRBJ1-2, with a tentative D call TRBD1 (5 bases). The length of the CDR3 is 16 residues. Deletions cut 4 bases from V and 6 bases from J, with 22 bases between. Germline V gene lookup returns CDR1 SGDLS and CDR2 YYNGEE. Written as DNA, the CDR3 is TGTGCCAGCAGCCCGCACCCGGACGGGGGGGTGGATGGCTACACCTTC. Its translation: CASSPHPDGGVDGYTF.

This chain links TRBV12-3 or TRBV12-4 with TRBJ1-2; D is possibly TRBD1 (5 bases). CDR3 length: 12 amino acids. The V and J ends lost 4 bases and 5 bases respectively, with 8 bases between them. The CDR3 coding sequence is TGTGCCAGCAGTTATGACAGATATGGCTACACCTTC. This codes for CASSYDRYGYTF.

The chain employs TRBV2 and TRBJ1-1; unclear D gene. From germline, CDR1 is SNHLY and CDR2 FYNNEI. Trimming took off 8 bases at V and 1 base at J, with 5 bases between the two ends. The CDR3 spans 11 residues. The CDR3: CASGRNTEAFF. In nucleotides, the CDR3 is TGTGCCAGCGGCCGGAACACTGAAGCTTTCTTT.

The rearrangement uses TRBV11-2 and TRBJ2-2; TRBD1 matches at 9 bases. This CDR3 has 15 amino acids. The germline V gene has CDR1 SGHAT and CDR2 FQNNGV. The V and J ends lost 5 bases and 3 bases, in that order; junction bases with no gene match: 4. As DNA, the CDR3 is TGTGCCAGCAGCCCCCGGACAGGGGACACCGGGGAGCTGTTTTTT. It specifies CASSPRTGDTGELFF. Full variable domain (missing parts from reference TRBV11-2 and TRBJ2-2): EAGVAQSPRYKIIEKRQSVAFWCNPISGHATLYWYQQILGQGPKLLIQFQNNGVVDDSQLPKDRFSAERLKGVDSTLKIQPAKLEDSAVYLCASSPRTGDTGELFFGEGSRLTVL.

This chain joins TRBV6-4 and TRBJ2-3; 8 positions agree with TRBD2. CDR1 is MRHNA and CDR2 is SNTAGT in the germline V gene. V shed 3 bases, J shed 6 bases, and the junction held 11 bases outside the gene matches. CDR3 length: 16 residues. The CDR3 DNA sequence: TGTGCCAGCAGTGAAGGTAGCGGGGCCTCCCGGGATACGCAGTATTTT. Translated: CASSEGSGASRDTQYF.

The chain employs TRBV6-5 and TRBJ1-5; D uncertain. V was shortened by 6 bases and J by 3 bases, with 15 bases between the two germline ends. CDR3 length: 15 residues. The germline V gene encodes CDR1 MNHEY and CDR2 SVGAGI. CDR3 region: CASRPGQVTNQPQHF. DNA of the CDR3: TGTGCCAGCAGACCTGGGCAGGTGACCAATCAGCCCCAGCATTTT.

V and J are TRBV27 and TRBJ1-2; 7 positions match TRBD1. The V segment lost 7 bases and the J segment 3 bases; nucleotides outside the gene matches: 11. This CDR3 spans 15 amino acids. CDR1 is MNHEY and CDR2 is SMNVEV in the germline V gene (reference sequence). The CDR3 sequence: CASKDRPSGDYGYTF. The CDR3 DNA reads as TGTGCCAGCAAGGACAGGCCCTCTGGGGACTATGGCTACACCTTC.

The rearrangement links TRBV28 to TRBJ1-6, with D perhaps TRBD1 (6 bases). This CDR3 is 14 amino acids long. The V gene's germline CDR1 is MDHEN and CDR2 SYDVKM. The V and J ends lost 7 bases and 8 bases respectively, with 15 bases between them. As DNA, the CDR3 is TGTGCCAGCACCCGAAGGACAGAAGATTCACCCCTCCACTTT. Amino acid sequence: CASTRRTEDSPLHF.

The DNA of the CDR3 is TGTGCCAGCAGCTTGGGGGCTGTCTCCTACGAGCAGTACTTC. This sequence encodes CASSLGAVSYEQYF. This chain uses TRBV11-1 with TRBJ2-7; D possibly corresponds to TRBD1 (6 bases). In germline, CDR1 is SGHAT, CDR2 FQDESV (reference sequence). The V end was cut by 3 bases, the J end by 0 bases, with 9 bases between. This CDR3 comprises 14 residues.